A single TCR beta chain is shown here with its context. The target of this receptor is not known. Nothing much larger sits one base from this clone, and base qualities are not available. The data were obtained in a study of vaccination and CD4 T cells after COVID-19 (dated by TCRdb to between 2021 and 2022). Describing the broader study: SARS-CoV-2 positivity had been established in the convalescent patients by nasal swab PCR, and mild disease was recorded in some 10 of these patients and severe disease in one. In the convalescent cohort there were six males and four females, among whom were two Hispanic individuals, seven Caucasians, two Asians and one multiracial person. Each participant got two doses of either the Pfizer-BioNTech BNT162b2 vaccine (n=8) or the Moderna mRNA-1273 vaccine (n=2). Post-COVID blood samples from convalescent patients were collected a median of about 100 days after diagnosis, with a range of about 35 to 180 days. Post-vaccine blood samples were taken a median of 72 days after the second vaccine dose, with a range of roughly 14 to 241 days. The cultures were stimulated with overlapping spike peptide pools from SARS-CoV-2 and from the common cold coronaviruses HCoV-NL63, HCoV-OC43 and HCoV-229E. Control cultures received a CEFX viral epitope pool as the positive control, an HIV-1 Nef peptide pool as the negative control, or no peptide. In 10 COVID-19 convalescent patients and a few infection-naive healthy vaccine recipients, researchers compared the spike-specific CD4+ TCR repertoire from before mRNA vaccination with the repertoire from after. Here is what the overall study found, with its caveats: The median number of SARS-CoV-2-reactive clonotypes rose from about 23 after infection to roughly 38 after vaccination, but the change was not significant. Only a relatively small number of convalescent patients were included in the study, and early timepoints following natural infection were not analyzed. Of the vaccine-specific clones found in convalescent patients, nearly all (304 of 307) were mono-reactive for SARS-CoV-2 spike instead of being cross-reactive with common cold coronaviruses. In convalescent patients, a median around 90% of post-vaccine SARS-CoV-2-reactive clones were detected only after vaccination, suggesting vaccine-specific priming.

Counted from cysteine to phenylalanine, this CDR3 has 12 amino acids. Kept here is only the CDR3 DNA, which spans 36 bases and is read in frame from base 1. CDR1 and CDR2 are drawn from the germline V gene: MRHNA, SNTAGT. Relative to germline, V is 0 bases shorter and J is 8 bases shorter, with 4 bases between their ends. The method behind the library was PCR. At the Johns Hopkins FTIC core, DNA from the cultured CD4+ T cells underwent TCR sequencing with the Oncomine TCR Beta short-read assay. The QIAamp micro DNA kit was used to extract genomic DNA from the cultured CD4+ T cells. Oncomine TCR Beta libraries made from cultured CD4+ T cells were pooled using unique dual indexes and sequenced on an Illumina iSeq 100. The authors' analysis ran thus. Non-productive sequences were filtered out, and CDR3s that did not start with C, did not end with F or W, or were shorter than 7 amino acids were discarded. Antigen-specific clonotypes were identified using the MANAFEST web application through comparison of peptide-stimulated wells with reference and other culture wells. Positive clones required FDR below 0.05, an odds ratio above 5, and productive frequency above 0.1% in at least two of three replicate wells. A clonotype counted as cross-reactive if it showed significant expansion both in the SARS-CoV-2 spike wells and in at least one common cold coronavirus spike condition. CDR3 homology was assessed with Levenshtein distances (stringdist) and unrooted phylogenetic trees (ape) in R version 3.6.1. TCRdb took the public reads, trimmed them with fastp at Q25, ran MiXCR for clone calling and kept in-frame beta chains. CDR3 protein sequences are deduplicated, and each keeps its most common genes and DNA. The V and J calls here are based on TCRdb, not the publication. The sample table lists fewer than 20,000 distinct CDR3 sequences, roughly three fifths of them with a count of one. Of the sample, approximately 10% is held by the ten largest clones.

This sample's treatment or condition label indicates: roughly 11-day PBMC culture with coronavirus spike peptide pools or control peptides (ViraFEST assay). The study used the ViraFEST assay, which expanded antigen-specific T cells with peptide pools and then identified expanded clonotypes by TCR sequencing. The convalescent patients' positive SARS-CoV-2 PCR tests fell between March and December 2020, which was before the Alpha, Beta and Delta variants emerged in the United States. Each well held fewer than 2.5 million PBMCs cultured with 9 to 10 ug/ml peptide pools in IMDM containing about 5% human AB serum and 7.5 to 10 IU/ml IL-2. Half of the culture medium was replaced with fresh IL-2-containing medium on days 3 and 7. After around 11 days of culture, CD4+ T cells were isolated by negative selection using the EasySep CD4+ T cell isolation kit. PBMCs were separated from whole blood using Ficoll-Paque Plus gradient centrifugation and then either used fresh or cryopreserved at -140C. Each culture condition was generally run in triplicate wells.

The sample comprised CD4+ T cells from blood, cultured in vitro. The receptor was derived from a human donor who had recovered from COVID-19. Recombination linked TRBV6-4 to TRBJ2-2, with no reliable assignment of the D segment. The CDR3 amino acid sequence is: CASSDSGGELFF. The DNA sequence is as follows: TGTGCCAGCAGTGACTCCGGGGGGGAGCTGTTTTTT.